The 17 T cell receptor beta chains in this list originate from one sample, sequenced in a study of CD8 T cells in Susac syndrome. Random hexamers were used to reverse transcribe the RNA input (about 0.5 to 1 ug). TCRdb reanalysed the immunoSEQ multiplex PCR reads using MiXCR and keeps one entry per CDR3 protein. The repertoire includes 240,000 or so distinct CDR3 sequences, 90% to 96% of them detected once, and about 0.094% sits in the top ten. Sequencing input: CD4+ T cells from PBMCs. The receptors stem from a human donor with Susac syndrome.

The chain has TRBV4-1 and TRBJ2-7, with a possible D match to TRBD1 (6 bases). The V and J ends lost 6 bases and 3 bases respectively, with 15 bases between them. This CDR3 spans 14 amino acids. Germline V CDR1 and CDR2: MGHRA, YSYEKL. The CDR3 coding sequence is TGCGCCAGCAGTCCCTCCGGGACACTCTACGAGCAGTACTTC. Its translation: CASSPSGTLYEQYF.

V usage is TRBV20-1 and J usage is TRBJ2-7, with D possibly being TRBD2 (6 bases). The length of the CDR3 is 14 residues. Per germline, CDR1 DFQATT and CDR2 SNEGSKA (reference sequence). Trimming left V 6 bases short and J 3 bases short, with 18 bases between. The CDR3 loop is CSASFGGRDYEQYF. CDR3 DNA: TGCAGTGCCTCCTTCGGGGGTCGTGACTACGAGCAGTACTTC.

V usage is TRBV30 and J usage is TRBJ1-1, with TRBD1 identical over 7 bases. CDR3 length: 11 residues. Trimming cost V 2 bases and J 11 bases; bases outside gene matches: 5. Germline V gives CDR1 GTSNPN, CDR2 SVGIG (reference sequence). The CDR3 reads CAWSTGVYAFF. CDR3 DNA sequence: TGTGCCTGGAGTACAGGGGTTTACGCTTTCTTT.

This chain connects TRBV29-1 to TRBJ1-2, with D unresolved. V was pared by 0 bases and J by 7 bases, with 6 bases between. The germline V gene has CDR1 SQVTM and CDR2 ANQGSEA. This CDR3 spans 11 amino acids. CDR3 in DNA: TGCAGCGTTGAAGATCCTCTTGGCTACACCTTC. The encoded protein is CSVEDPLGYTF.

This rearrangement joins TRBV7-9 to TRBJ2-1; 7 nucleotides line up with TRBD2. The length of the CDR3 is 16 residues. Germline trimming cut 5 bases from V and 5 bases from J; bases unmatched to any gene: 12. The germline V gene has CDR1 SEHNR and CDR2 FQNEAQ (reference sequence). The CDR3 sequence: CASSPRLEGGDNEQFF. DNA for the CDR3: TGTGCCAGCAGCCCACGTTTAGAGGGAGGGGACAATGAGCAGTTCTTC.

The CDR3 nucleotides read TGCAGCGTTGAAAAGCGGGCAGCTATAGAGACCCAGTACTTC. Translation gives CSVEKRAAIETQYF. J is TRBJ2-5 and V is TRBV29-1; possible D gene TRBD2, 6 bases. Germline V gene data show CDR1 as SQVTM and CDR2 as ANQGSEA. The CDR3 covers 14 residues. V shed 2 bases and J shed 4 bases, with 14 bases lying between them.

V usage is TRBV6-5 and J usage is TRBJ1-1; the match to TRBD1 covers 7 bases. CDR3 size: 13 residues. J was trimmed by 1 base and V by 7 bases; bases with no gene match: 3. Germline CDR1 reads MNHEY; CDR2 reads SVGAGI. CDR3 amino acids: CASKRGQNTEAFF. The CDR3 bases are TGTGCCAGCAAAAGGGGGCAGAACACTGAAGCTTTCTTT.

The V gene is TRBV20-1, the J gene TRBJ2-5; TRBD2 is a possible D gene (5 bases). V dropped 7 bases and J dropped 0 bases, with 12 bases sitting between them. The CDR3 length is 13 residues. Per the germline V gene, CDR1 is DFQATT and CDR2 is SNEGSKA (reference sequence). As DNA, the CDR3 is TGCAGTGTACGGGATGGGTACCAAGAGACCCAGTACTTC. Amino acids: CSVRDGYQETQYF.

This chain uses TRBV20-1 with TRBJ2-3, with D unclear. The CDR3 contains 13 residues. Germline assignment: CDR1 DFQATT and CDR2 SNEGSKA (reference sequence). V shed 5 bases and J shed 6 bases, with 15 bases lying between them. Here the CDR3 DNA reads TGCAGTGCTTGGGGATCGGGTGGCGATACGCAGTATTTT. It translates to CSAWGSGGDTQYF.

The chain couples TRBV30 to TRBJ1-1; the D is unclear. The V gene lost 2 bases and the J gene lost 4 bases, with 8 bases spanning the gap. CDR3 size: 12 residues. In germline, CDR1 is GTSNPN, CDR2 SVGIG (reference sequence). The chain's CDR3 is CAWSSPGTEAFF. The DNA of the CDR3 is TGTGCCTGGAGTTCCCCGGGCACTGAAGCTTTCTTT. Supplemented by reference TRBV30 and TRBJ1-1, the full variable domain reads SQTIHQWPATLVQPVGSPLSLECTVEGTSNPNLYWYRQAAGRGLQLLFYSVGIGQISSEVPQNLSASRPQDRQFILSSKKLLLSDSGFYLCAWSSPGTEAFFGQGTRLTVV.

V usage is TRBV25-1 and J usage is TRBJ1-5, with D possibly TRBD1 on 5 matching bases. Germline CDR1 MGHDK, CDR2 SYGVNS. Between the trimmed V and J ends, which lost 8 bases and 5 bases, there was a span of 16 bases. CDR3 length equals 14 residues. The CDR3 sequence: CASRGAGLYQPQHF. Here the CDR3 DNA reads TGTGCCAGCCGCGGGGCAGGGTTATATCAGCCCCAGCATTTT. Full variable domain (remainder filled in from reference TRBV25-1 and TRBJ1-5): EADIYQTPRYLVIGTGKKITLECSQTMGHDKMYWYQQDPGMELHLIHYSYGVNSTEKGDLSSESTVSRIRTEHFPLTLESARPSHTSQYLCASRGAGLYQPQHFGDGTRLSIL.

V gene TRBV20-1 combines with J gene TRBJ2-4, with D perhaps TRBD1 (6 bases). The CDR3 has 15 amino acids. Germline CDR1 reads DFQATT; CDR2 reads SNEGSKA (reference sequence). Trimming left V 0 bases short and J 7 bases short, with 16 bases between. DNA for the CDR3: TGCAGTGCTAGAGATCAACAGGGATCATGGAACATTCAGTACTTC. Translating it yields CSARDQQGSWNIQYF.

This chain links TRBV7-2 with TRBJ1-2; 9 bases fit TRBD1. V trimming: 2 bases; J trimming: 8 bases; junction bases outside the gene matches: 6. Germline V lookup: CDR1 SGHTA, CDR2 FQGNSA. CDR3 size: 14 residues. The CDR3, as DNA: TGTGCCAGCAGCTTAATACAGGGGGCGAGCGGCTACACCTTC. This sequence encodes CASSLIQGASGYTF. Complete variable domain (other parts from reference TRBV7-2 and TRBJ1-2): GAGVSQSPSNKVTEKGKDVELRCDPISGHTALYWYRQSLGQGLEFLIYFQGNSAPDKSGLPSDRFSAERTGGSVSTLTIQRTQQEDSAVYLCASSLIQGASGYTFGSGTRLTVV.

This clonotype was recorded once. The chain is built from TRBV7-9 and TRBJ2-1, with a tentative D call TRBD2 (6 bases). The CDR3 is 15 amino acids. Per germline, CDR1 SEHNR and CDR2 FQNEAQ (reference sequence). Trimming took 6 bases from V and 10 from J, leaving 22 bases between them. The CDR3 is CASSQGTFNVREQFF. DNA for the CDR3: TGTGCCAGCAGTCAAGGGACTTTCAACGTGAGAGAGCAGTTCTTC.

The rearrangement uses TRBV14 and TRBJ1-4; D remains ambiguous. The V and J ends lost 0 bases and 7 bases respectively, with 3 bases between them. Germline V gene lookup returns CDR1 SGHDN and CDR2 FVKESK. There are 12 residues in the CDR3. CDR3 sequence: CASSQEIEKLFF. As DNA, the CDR3 is TGTGCCAGCAGCCAAGAAATTGAAAAACTGTTTTTT.

The CDR3 DNA reads as TGTGCCAGCAGTCCGTCCGACCAGGGGGGGGATGAGCAGTTCTTC. Amino acid sequence: CASSPSDQGGDEQFF. The chain links TRBV28 to TRBJ2-1, with D possibly called TRBD1 or TRBD2 (7 bases each). The V gene lost 5 bases and the J gene lost 8 bases, with 19 bases spanning the gap. CDR1 is MDHEN and CDR2 is SYDVKM in the germline V gene. This CDR3 is built from 15 residues. Together with reference TRBV28 and TRBJ2-1, the CDR3 gives the full variable domain: DVKVTQSSRYLVKRTGEKVFLECVQDMDHENMFWYRQDPGLGLRLIYFSYDVKMKEKGDIPEGYSVSREKKERFSLILESASTNQTSMYLCASSPSDQGGDEQFFGPGTRLTVL.

This sequence joins TRBV5-1 and TRBJ1-2; no firm D call. Germline V gene lookup returns CDR1 SGHRS and CDR2 YFSETQ. The length of the CDR3 is 14 residues. Trimming left V 0 bases short and J 6 bases short, with 12 bases between. CDR3 loop: CASSLAGDRDGYTF. The CDR3 DNA sequence: TGCGCCAGCAGCTTGGCCGGGGATAGAGATGGCTACACCTTC.